Described below is a single T cell receptor (beta chain) sequence and its context. Its target is not known. CDR1 and CDR2 from the germline V gene are KGHDR and SFDVKD. This CDR3 comprises 13 residues. The sample originates from a study of T cells expressing NK-cell markers. Study-wide results and limits: Whether expanded NKG2C+ T cell clones recognized HCMV stayed uncertain.

TCRdb re-called the 5' RACE reads and gives one entry per CDR3 protein, without DNA. The data include 200,000 to 300,000 distinct CDR3 sequences; the top ten clones carry about 4.2%. The material sequenced was blood T cells: a sorted CD56 or NKG2C T cell subset, CD4+ or CD8+ T cells, or bulk PBMC T cells (not recorded which). This sequence was found in a woman aged 18 to 75 in good health. The chain carries TRBV24-1 and TRBJ2-1; there is no DNA to check the TCRdb D call of TRBD1. CDR3 region: CATSDYTGAEQFF.